A single sample is the source of the 21 T cell receptor beta chains below, sequenced in a study of siplizumab effects on memory and regulatory T cells. The protocol was immunoSEQ multiplex PCR, while the TCRdb copy is restricted to in-frame clones and leaves out a portion. This sample has about 110,000 clones, with roughly 89% found just once. The sequencing input was CD4+ T cells sorted from blood. The receptors here all came from a human donor in good health.

V gene TRBV18 combines with J gene TRBJ1-3; no clear D gene. V lost 0 bases and J lost 4, with 4 bases in between. This CDR3 contains 13 residues. Germline CDR1 KGHSH, CDR2 LQKENI. CDR3 DNA sequence: TGTGCCAGCTCACCACCCCCGGGAAACACCATATATTTT. Translation: CASSPPPGNTIYF.

The CDR3: CTSDSKPEAFF. The CDR3 DNA reads TGCACCTCGGACAGTAAACCTGAAGCTTTCTTT. The rearrangement links TRBV29-1 to TRBJ1-1, with D maybe TRBD1 (6 bases). The CDR3 length is 11 residues. The germline V gene encodes CDR1 SQVTM and CDR2 ANQGSEA.

Written as DNA, the CDR3 is TGTGCCAGCAGCCCCGGACAGGGGATCTCTGGAAACACCATATATTTT. It yields the protein CASSPGQGISGNTIYF. The chain joins TRBV5-4 to TRBJ1-3; 9 bases line up with TRBD1. After removal of 4 bases from V and 0 bases from J, the junction contained 5 bases not matched to a gene. CDR3 length: 16 amino acids. Germline-derived CDR1 and CDR2 are SGHNT and YYREEE (reference sequence).

In its sample, this clone was seen once. The chain recombines TRBV10-3 with TRBJ2-3; 12 bases line up with TRBD2. Germline CDR1 ENHRY, CDR2 SYGVKD. J lost 6 bases, V lost 6 bases, and 4 bases had no gene match. This CDR3 has 14 amino acids. The CDR3 DNA reads as TGTGCCATCAGACGGACTAGCGGGATGGATACGCAGTATTTT. Amino acid sequence: CAIRRTSGMDTQYF.

This chain links TRBV4-2 with TRBJ1-1; D is unclear. Looked up from germline, CDR1 is LGHNA and CDR2 is YNFKEQ. The CDR3 runs to 15 residues. The V end lost 4 bases, the J end lost 1 base, and 13 bases lay between the germline ends. CDR3 coding DNA: TGTGCCAGCAGCCGCCCTCGGGTCTCGAACACTGAAGCTTTCTTT. This sequence encodes CASSRPRVSNTEAFF.

CDR3 in DNA: TGTGCCAGCAGCTTAGTCGATGCGGGAGATGAGCAGTTCTTC. The encoded protein is CASSLVDAGDEQFF. The rearrangement uses TRBV7-9 and TRBJ2-1, with 7 bases that match TRBD2. Germline-derived CDR1 and CDR2 are SEHNR and FQNEAQ (reference sequence). The CDR3 consists of 14 residues. J gave up 8 bases and V 1 base, and 5 bases lay outside the gene matches.

V is TRBV6-5 and J is TRBJ2-7; the D gene is possibly TRBD1 (5 bases). Trimming removed 11 bases at V and 2 bases at J, with 19 bases between. CDR1 MNHEY and CDR2 SVGAGI come from the germline V gene. CDR3 length equals 14 residues. The CDR3 DNA follows: TGTGCCTCCTGGGGAAGGGGCCAGACCTACGAGCAGTACTTC. Protein: CASWGRGQTYEQYF.

The genes are TRBV29-1 and TRBJ1-1, with D maybe TRBD1 (6 bases). The CDR3 length is 14 residues. The V end lost 4 bases, the J end lost 1 base, and 13 bases lay between the germline ends. Germline V gives CDR1 SQVTM, CDR2 ANQGSEA. CDR3 coding DNA: TGCAGCGTTGCTCAGGGGAACGGGAACACTGAAGCTTTCTTT. It is translated as CSVAQGNGNTEAFF.

This chain connects TRBV7-3 to TRBJ2-3; perhaps TRBD2 as D (5 bases). V was shortened by 6 bases and J by 2 bases, with 9 bases between the two germline ends. The length of the CDR3 is 13 residues. CDR1 and CDR2 (germline): SGHTA, FQGTGA. CDR3 in amino acids: CASSRGFTDTQYF. The CDR3 DNA reads as TGTGCCAGCAGTCGCGGGTTCACAGATACGCAGTATTTT.

This clone was seen once. The chain combines TRBV29-1 with TRBJ2-7; tentative D call: TRBD1 (5 bases). V lost 6 bases and J 0 bases, leaving 6 bases between the germline ends. CDR1 is SQVTM and CDR2 is ANQGSEA in the germline V gene. This CDR3 contains 11 residues. This CDR3 is CSVDNSYEQYF. CDR3 bases: TGCAGCGTGGACAACTCCTACGAGCAGTACTTC.

The CDR3 DNA is TGTGCCAGCAGTCGAACTGGGACCGGGGAGCTGTTTTTT. Protein product: CASSRTGTGELFF. The chain joins TRBV6-5 to TRBJ2-2, with unresolved D. Per germline, CDR1 MNHEY and CDR2 SVGAGI. CDR3 length: 13 amino acids. V was pared by 5 bases and J by 5 bases, with 9 bases between.

V is TRBV11-2 and J is TRBJ1-2; weak D call: TRBD1 (5 bases). V was shortened by 5 bases and J by 8 bases, with 18 bases between the two germline ends. The length of the CDR3 is 14 residues. Germline loops: CDR1 SGHAT, CDR2 FQNNGV. CDR3 sequence: CASSTAGGGRGYTF. The CDR3 region has the DNA TGTGCCAGCAGCACCGCCGGGGGGGGTAGAGGCTACACCTTC.

The chain has TRBV11-2 and TRBJ2-6, with unresolved D. The length of the CDR3 is 18 residues. V lost 3 bases and J lost 3, with 18 bases in between. Per the germline V gene, CDR1 is SGHAT and CDR2 is FQNNGV. The CDR3 DNA reads TGTGCCAGCAGCTTTTCAGGAGTTAGCTTACGTGGGGCCAACGTCCTGACTTTC. It translates to CASSFSGVSLRGANVLTF.

The CDR3 spells CASREQGANVLTF. CDR3 DNA: TGTGCCAGCAGAGAGCAAGGGGCCAACGTCCTGACTTTC. The chain couples TRBV6-1 to TRBJ2-6; D gene ambiguous. This CDR3 is built from 13 residues. V was shortened by 6 bases and J by 4 bases, with 7 bases between the two germline ends. Germline assignment: CDR1 MNHNS and CDR2 SASEGT.

V gene TRBV5-6 combines with J gene TRBJ1-5; possibly TRBD1 for D (5 bases). CDR3 length: 16 residues. Germline V gene lookup returns CDR1 SGHDT and CDR2 YYEEEE. The V and J ends lost 2 bases and 5 bases respectively, with 17 bases between them. The CDR3 is CASSLGNGGRHQPQHF. The CDR3 nucleotides are TGTGCCAGCAGCTTAGGTAACGGGGGTAGGCATCAGCCCCAGCATTTT.

The rearrangement joins TRBV5-4 to TRBJ1-1, with D possibly matching TRBD1 (6 bases). This CDR3 spans 14 amino acids. The V end was cut by 3 bases, the J end by 0 bases, with 9 bases between. CDR1 is SGHNT and CDR2 is YYREEE in the germline V gene (reference sequence). This CDR3 reads CASSYDRMNTEAFF. The CDR3 nucleotides are TGTGCCAGCAGCTACGACAGGATGAACACTGAAGCTTTCTTT.

The genes are TRBV7-9 and TRBJ2-2, with 7 bases identical to TRBD2. This CDR3 contains 14 residues. With 5 bases clipped from V and 8 bases from J, the junction kept 8 bases outside the gene matches. Germline-derived CDR1 and CDR2 are SEHNR and FQNEAQ (reference sequence). The CDR3 DNA is TGTGCCAGCAGCAGGACTAGGGGCGATGGGGAGCTGTTTTTT. This translates into CASSRTRGDGELFF.

The chain employs TRBV5-1 and TRBJ1-6; 8 nucleotides agree with TRBD1. CDR1 is SGHRS, CDR2 YFSETQ, per germline. The CDR3 is made up of 14 amino acids. V gave up 0 bases and J gave up 12 bases; unmatched junction bases: 5. CDR3 residues: CASSLAVGQVPLHF. The CDR3 coding sequence is TGCGCCAGCAGCTTGGCCGTGGGACAGGTACCCCTCCACTTT. Filled out from reference TRBV5-1 and TRBJ1-6, the complete variable domain reads KAGVTQTPRYLIKTRGQQVTLSCSPISGHRSVSWYQQTPGQGLQFLFEYFSETQRNKGNFPGRFSGRQFSNSRSEMNVSTLELGDSALYLCASSLAVGQVPLHFGNGTRLTVT.

The chain is built from TRBV7-2 and TRBJ1-3; D is undetermined. This CDR3 contains 15 residues. Looked up from germline, CDR1 is SGHTA and CDR2 is FQGNSA. Between the trimmed V and J ends, which lost 0 bases and 0 bases, there was a span of 6 bases. CDR3 sequence reads: CASSLAGNSGNTIYF. CDR3 DNA sequence: TGTGCCAGCAGCTTAGCCGGGAACTCTGGAAACACCATATATTTT.

The sample holds one count of this clone. This chain links TRBV6-1 with TRBJ2-1; 12 bases fit TRBD2. Germline lookup yields CDR1 MNHNS and CDR2 SASEGT. CDR3 length: 14 amino acids. With 7 bases clipped from V and 7 bases from J, the junction kept 5 bases outside the gene matches. The CDR3 sequence is CASMRLAGGNEQFF. The CDR3 DNA reads TGTGCCAGCATGAGGCTAGCGGGAGGGAATGAGCAGTTCTTC.

Concerning this clone itself: In the same sample, other DNA sequences code for this CDR3. The genes are TRBV5-1 and TRBJ1-5; D is perhaps TRBD1 (6 bases). V shed 0 bases and J shed 1 base, with 8 bases lying between them. The CDR3 totals 15 residues. CDR1 and CDR2 from the germline V gene are SGHRS and YFSETQ. CDR3 in DNA: TGCGCCAGCAGCTTGGAGGGGGGGAGCAATCAGCCCCAGCATTTT. Protein: CASSLEGGSNQPQHF.